This TCR beta chain was captured in a study of blood T cell repertoires in COVID-19. Study-level information: Both acute and convalescent COVID-19 samples were obtained from the United States, Italy and Spain.

The CDR3 length is 15 residues. The ends were cut back, 2 bases at V and 8 bases at J, with 15 bases in the middle. The germline CDR1 and CDR2 sequences are ENHRY and SYGVKD. Some clones are missing from TCRdb's copy, which holds only in-frame ones; the method was immunoSEQ multiplex PCR. The table records 190,000 or so clones, 80% to 85% of them present only once. The receptor's source is a man aged 35-49 years who had recovered from COVID-19. This chain connects TRBV10-3 to TRBJ1-4; D is ambiguous. The sequencing input was PBMCs or T cells enriched from blood (not recorded which). The CDR3 sequence: CAISEDRGLGEKLFF. The CDR3 nucleotides read TGTGCCATCAGTGAGGACCGGGGTCTTGGAGAAAAACTGTTTTTT.